The 17 T cell receptor delta chains below were found in one sample sequenced in a study of γδ T cells in repeated Plasmodium falciparum infection. TCRdb reran clone calling via CATT on the multiplex PCR reads. Among 75,000 to 100,000 delta-chain clones, 1.4% were seen once, and the ten largest hold approximately 10%. Flow sorting of PBMC yielded separate Vgamma9/Vdelta2+ and Vdelta2-negative gammadelta T cell populations for bulk repertoire analysis. Specimen: gamma-delta T cells from blood. The source is a pool of human donors (malaria-infected and uninfected, not separated).

This chain links TRDV1 with TRDJ1, with D maybe TRDD3 (6 bases). V was clipped by 1 base and J by 2 bases, with 29 bases between them. The CDR3 is made up of 21 amino acids. Germline CDR1 is TSWWSYY and CDR2 is QGS. CDR3 DNA: TGTGCTCTTGGGGAACCCGCTCTGAGCTTCCCTCGCCTGGGGAGGACCGATAAACTCATCTTT. It codes for CALGEPALSFPRLGRTDKLIF.

In this sample, this clone turned up a few times. A far larger clone is one base from this, pointing to a likely read error. Other DNA sequences of this sample code for an identical CDR3. V usage is TRDV2 and J usage is TRDJ1; D is ambiguous. No J segment appears in TCRdb, so it was assigned here by matching the sequence to germline. Germline V lookup: CDR1 GEAIGNYY, CDR2 EKD. This CDR3 comprises 14 residues. Trimming pared 0 bases from V and 2 bases from J, leaving 9 bases between. The CDR3 spells CACDTVSGTDKLIF. As DNA, the CDR3 is TGTGCCTGTGACACCGTCTCAGGGACCGATAAACTCATCTTT.

Note on this clone: TCRdb records a much larger clone's protein for this DNA, with a difference at residue 14 that likely arises from a read error; the protein given is the translation of the DNA. J is TRDJ1 and V is TRDV1, with TRDD3 identical over 8 bases. Matching the DNA to germline supplied the J gene, which TCRdb does not give. CDR1 and CDR2 (germline): TSWWSYY, QGS. CDR3 length equals 22 residues. The J segment lost 0 bases and the V segment lost 0 bases, leaving 21 bases of the junction unmatched. The CDR3 is CALGELRSYPYWGVRYTDKLIF. The CDR3 region has the DNA TGTGCTCTTGGGGAACTACGCTCCTACCCCTACTGGGGGGTACGGTACACCGATAAACTCATCTTT.

This clone was counted between two and nine times. The TCRdb protein, from a much larger clone, departs from this DNA's translation at residue 13, likely by read error; the protein shown derives from the DNA. This chain links TRDV2 with TRDJ3, with D perhaps TRDD3 (6 bases). TCRdb gives no J gene; it was assigned here by matching the DNA to germline. This CDR3 is 19 amino acids long. Germline V gives CDR1 GEAIGNYY, CDR2 EKD. CDR3 sequence: CACDTRGQLSSWGTRQMFF. CDR3 sequence (DNA): TGTGCCTGTGACACGCGGGGTCAACTCAGCTCCTGGGGCACCCGACAGATGTTTTTC.

Regarding this clone: The protein that TCRdb holds for this DNA derives from a much larger clone and differs from the translated DNA at residue 17, which likely indicates a read error; the protein shown here is translated from the DNA. With the J gene uncalled, the V gene is TRDV2; the table's D gene call, TRDD3, was not cross checked with the DNA. Germline V CDR1 and CDR2: GEAIGNYY, EKD. The CDR3 is 21 amino acids. The CDR3 coding sequence is TGTGCCTGTGACACCGACAACTGGGGGATACGCGTCTTACCAATCACACACCCTCGGATCTTT. Translation: CACDTDNWGIRVLPITHPRIF.

In regard to this clone: The amino acid sequence in TCRdb belongs to a much larger clone and departs from this DNA's translation at residue 7, likely a sequencing read error; the sequence shown is translated from the DNA. The chain recombines TRDV2 with TRDJ2, with D perhaps matching TRDD3 (5 bases). The V gene's germline CDR1 is GEAIGNYY and CDR2 EKD. Trimming stripped 4 bases from V and 5 bases from J, with 13 bases between. The CDR3 totals 14 residues. CDR3 coding DNA: TGTGCCTGTGATCCACTGGTGGATACAGCACAACTCTTCTTT. It codes for CACDPLVDTAQLFF.

This clone was observed many times. The chain combines TRDV2 with TRDJ1; D not resolved. V was cut by 6 bases and J by 0 bases, with 13 bases left in between. CDR3 length: 14 residues. Germline V gene data show CDR1 as GEAIGNYY and CDR2 as EKD. The CDR3 DNA is TGTGCCTGTTACTCCTTACTTAACACCGATAAACTCATCTTT. This sequence encodes CACYSLLNTDKLIF.

Concerning this clone itself: The likely explanation is a read error, given a far larger clone one base away. No DNA is shown, since the ends of the CDR3 on it are uncertain; the CDR3 is the one TCRdb lists. The V gene call reads TRDV1; no J gene was called; TRDD3, as called in the table, went unchecked against the DNA. The CDR3 extends over 19 residues, inclusive of both ends. Germline assignment: CDR1 TSWWSYY and CDR2 QGS. CDR3 amino acids: CALGERVIFRRTGDWELIF.

This clone has more than one count but fewer than ten. A far more abundant clone sits one base away, making this likely a read error. In the same sample, other DNA sequences code for this CDR3. CDR3 region: CALGDLSLPSQTGGCNLTAQLFF. The CDR3 region has the DNA TGTGCTCTTGGGGATCTAAGTCTTCCTAGCCAGACTGGGGGATGTAATTTGACGGCACAACTCTTCTTT. The gene calls are TRDV1 and TRDJ2; TRDD3 matches at 10 bases. Assignment of the J gene here rests on matching the DNA to germline, because TCRdb gives none. Germline V gene data show CDR1 as TSWWSYY and CDR2 as QGS. The CDR3 is 23 residues long.

The sample holds a few counts of this clone. TCRdb's protein, taken from a much larger clone, differs from this DNA's translation at residue 6, likely owing to a read error; the protein displayed comes from the DNA. The chain joins TRDV1 to TRDJ1; no clear D. The J gene was not available in TCRdb and was assigned here by matching the DNA to germline segments. The CDR3 runs 15 residues. Between the trimmed V and J ends, which lost 1 base and 5 bases, there was a span of 14 bases. Per the germline V gene, CDR1 is TSWWSYY and CDR2 is QGS. CDR3 in DNA: TGTGCTCTTGGGGAACCTCCATTTTGGACTGATAAACTCATCTTT. It codes for CALGEPPFWTDKLIF.

Only a few counts were recorded for this clone. The chain employs TRDV1 and TRDJ1; the D gene is possibly TRDD3 (6 bases). No J segment appears in TCRdb, so it was assigned here by matching the sequence to germline. Trimming removed 2 bases from V and 0 bases from J, with 19 bases in between. Germline CDR1 TSWWSYY, CDR2 QGS. The CDR3 runs 18 residues. The CDR3 coding sequence is TGTGCTCTTGGGGAATTAGAGCGGGGGAGGAGTTACACCGATAAACTCATCTTT. This sequence encodes CALGELERGRSYTDKLIF.

This clone has more than one count but fewer than ten. The TCRdb protein comes from a much larger clone and disagrees with this DNA's translation at residue 7, likely due to a read error; the protein given here is derived from the DNA. The gene calls are TRDV1 and TRDJ1; 11 nucleotides agree with TRDD3. No J gene is reported in TCRdb; it was inferred here by comparing the DNA with germline. The CDR3 runs to 22 residues. Germline V gene lookup returns CDR1 TSWWSYY and CDR2 QGS. With V trimmed by 1 base and J by 0 bases, 19 bases remained unmatched. In DNA, the CDR3 is TGTGCTCTTGGGGAACCTCCCTACGGTCTACTGGGGGATATTTGCTACACCGATAAACTCATCTTT. Its protein is CALGEPPYGLLGDICYTDKLIF.

This clone came up a few times. A far larger clone is one nucleotide away, so this likely arose from a read error. The chain joins TRDV2 to TRDJ1; TRDD3 matches 8 bases. TCRdb records no J gene; here it was assigned by comparing the DNA to germline. The V and J ends lost 2 bases and 0 bases, in that order; junction bases with no gene match: 10. In germline, CDR1 is GEAIGNYY, CDR2 EKD. CDR3 length equals 17 residues. CDR3 coding DNA: TGTGCCTGTGACAGCCTGGGGGACAGTTCGTACACCGATAAACTCATCTTT. Protein product: CACDSLGDSSYTDKLIF.

For this clone: A far more abundant clone sits one base away, making this likely a read error. The identical CDR3 is also encoded by other nucleotide sequences in the sample. This rearrangement joins TRDV2 to TRDJ1, with D perhaps TRDD2 (7 bases). The J gene, missing from TCRdb, was assigned here through DNA to germline matching. CDR3 size: 18 residues. Germline V gives CDR1 GEAIGNYY, CDR2 EKD. CDR3 sequence (DNA): TGCGCCTGTGACGGCCTTCCTGGCCGAGGGGGGAACACCGATAAACTCATCTTT. Its translation is CACDGLPGRGGNTDKLIF.

A word on this clone: The amino acid sequence in TCRdb belongs to a much larger clone and departs from this DNA's translation at residue 12, likely a sequencing read error; the sequence shown is translated from the DNA. This chain connects TRDV1 to TRDJ1, with 7 bases that match TRDD3. TCRdb gives no J gene; it was assigned here by matching the DNA to germline. The germline V gene encodes CDR1 TSWWSYY and CDR2 QGS. Trimming removed 3 bases from V and 1 base from J; junction bases left unmatched: 23. CDR3 size: 21 residues. CDR3 sequence: CALGDPPRGLGGTMRTDKLIF. The CDR3 DNA reads as TGTGCTCTTGGGGACCCCCCTAGAGGGCTGGGGGGTACGATGCGCACCGATAAACTCATCTTT.

Note on this clone: A far larger clone differs by one base, so this is likely a read error. This same CDR3 is encoded by further DNA sequences in the sample. CDR3 sequence (DNA): TGTGCTCTTGGGGAACCTGGCTTCCTTTCAAACCTGCTGGGGGATATAAAAACGGATAAACTCATCTTT. The encoded protein is CALGEPGFLSNLLGDIKTDKLIF. The V gene is TRDV1, the J gene TRDJ1; 10 nucleotides agree with TRDD3. TCRdb is silent on the J gene; assignment here came from matching the DNA to germline. The CDR3 consists of 23 residues. Germline V lookup: CDR1 TSWWSYY, CDR2 QGS. J gave up 5 bases and V 1 base, and 28 bases lay outside the gene matches.

This clone was seen a few times. This likely stems from a read error, as it lies one base from a far larger clone. The same CDR3 can be traced to other DNA sequences in this sample. The CDR3 DNA reads as TGTGCCTGTGACAGACTGGGGGGTTCGTACACTGATAAACTCATCTTT. Protein: CACDRLGGSYTDKLIF. The chain joins TRDV2 to TRDJ1, with TRDD3 matching over 8 bases. Matching the DNA to germline supplied the J gene, which TCRdb does not give. The germline V gene encodes CDR1 GEAIGNYY and CDR2 EKD. This CDR3 region has 16 residues.